Each of the 19 T cell receptor beta chains below was sequenced from the same sample in a study of T cells in Graves' hyperthyroidism and ophthalmopathy (dated by TCRdb to the late 2010s). The library was generated by multiplex PCR. Sequencing instrument: Illumina HiSeq 2000. The TCR beta CDR3 regions were amplified from the RNA transcripts. For the first round of RT-PCR on the TCR CDR3, the HTBI primer set was used together with the Qiagen OneStep RT-PCR kit. The public reads were quality trimmed at Q25 with fastp and then assembled into clones with MiXCR by TCRdb, keeping productive beta chains. Every CDR3 protein is listed once, alongside the most common genes and DNA of its rows. Here the sample has 530,000 or so distinct CDR3 sequences; approximately 44% occur a single time. The top ten clonotypes cover around 8% of the sample. The sample taken for sequencing was peripheral blood or thyroid tissue (not recorded which). These receptors all come from a woman aged 18-30 years with Graves' hyperthyroidism.

This clonotype was picked up one time. This may arise from a read error, as a much more abundant clone is one base away. This chain connects TRBV5-1 to TRBJ2-2; D gene unclear. The CDR3 loop spans 14 amino acids. V was clipped by 4 bases and J by 3 bases, with 10 bases between them. Germline V gene lookup returns CDR1 SGHRS and CDR2 YFSETQ. The CDR3 region is CASSPQSDTGELFF. CDR3 coding DNA: TGCGCCAGCAGCCCCCAATCGGACACCGGGGAGCTGTTTTTT.

This clonotype was detected ten times or more. The genes are TRBV2 and TRBJ1-5; D is undetermined. CDR1 SNHLY and CDR2 FYNNEI come from the germline V gene. This CDR3 has 15 amino acids. The ends were cut back, 2 bases at V and 4 bases at J, with 12 bases in the middle. CDR3 bases: TGTGCCAGCAGTGAAACGAGCGGGTGGAATCAGCCCCAGCATTTT. The encoded protein is CASSETSGWNQPQHF.

This clonotype was detected ten times or more. This rearrangement joins TRBV7-2 to TRBJ2-5; D unclear. Trimming pared 5 bases from V and 14 bases from J, leaving 24 bases between. Per the germline V gene, CDR1 is SGHTA and CDR2 is FQGNSA. The CDR3 sequence is 14 residues long. This CDR3 reads CASSQRHLIPPLYF. Here the CDR3 DNA reads TGTGCCAGCAGCCAGCGACACTTGATCCCCCCACTTTACTTC.

This chain links TRBV10-3 with TRBJ2-5, with 9 bases identical to TRBD2. The CDR3 runs 16 residues. The junction had 6 bases not matched to a gene; V was cut back by 0 bases and J by 4 bases. Germline lookup yields CDR1 ENHRY and CDR2 SYGVKD. CDR3 DNA sequence: TGTGCCATCAGTGAGTCGGGTTTACTAGCGGGAGAGACCCAGTACTTC. It specifies CAISESGLLAGETQYF.

The rearrangement joins TRBV2 to TRBJ2-7; D unclear. This CDR3 comprises 13 residues. Germline V gene sequence: CDR1 SNHLY, CDR2 FYNNEI. The V and J ends lost 8 bases and 4 bases respectively, with 15 bases between them. In DNA, the CDR3 is TGTGCCAGCCGTCTAGATGGGATTTACGAGCAGTACTTC. Its protein is CASRLDGIYEQYF.

The V and J genes are TRBV7-9 and TRBJ1-6; TRBD1 matches at 8 bases. The CDR3 has 16 amino acids. Trimming removed 2 bases from V and 6 bases from J; junction bases left unmatched: 6. Germline V gene sequence: CDR1 SEHNR, CDR2 FQNEAQ (reference sequence). The CDR3 nucleotides are TGTGCCAGCAGCTTACCGCCGGACAGGGTTAATTCACCCCTCCACTTT. This codes for CASSLPPDRVNSPLHF.

This clonotype was seen repeatedly, ten times or more. The chain recombines TRBV20-1 with TRBJ1-1, with D possibly being TRBD1 (6 bases). Trimming removed 2 bases from V and 3 bases from J, with 13 bases in between. Germline CDR1 DFQATT, CDR2 SNEGSKA (reference sequence). The CDR3 is 14 residues long. The CDR3 DNA follows: TGCAGTGCTAGACAGGCAGGGGTTTACACTGAAGCTTTCTTT. Amino acid sequence: CSARQAGVYTEAFF.

Comment on this clonotype: One base away lies a much larger clone, so this may be a sequencing read error. The J gene is TRBJ2-7, the V gene TRBV5-1; perhaps D is TRBD1 or TRBD2 (6 bases each). V lost 0 bases and J 3 bases, leaving 13 bases between the germline ends. The CDR3 is 15 residues long. Germline values: CDR1 SGHRS, CDR2 YFSETQ. The CDR3 sequence is CASSLGAEGVYEQYF. The CDR3, as DNA: TGCGCCAGCAGCTTGGGGGCGGAGGGGGTCTACGAGCAGTACTTC.

The chain joins TRBV10-3 to TRBJ1-3, with 7 nucleotides matching TRBD1. After removal of 10 bases from V and 2 bases from J, the junction contained 8 bases not matched to a gene. From germline, CDR1 is ENHRY and CDR2 SYGVKD. CDR3 length equals 14 residues. The CDR3 sequence is CATHRQGAGNTIYF. As DNA, the CDR3 is TGTGCCACCCATCGACAGGGTGCTGGAAACACCATATATTTT.

The chain is built from TRBV29-1 and TRBJ2-7; 8 nucleotides agree with TRBD1. Germline V gene data show CDR1 as SQVTM and CDR2 as ANQGSEA. CDR3 length equals 12 residues. J was trimmed by 3 bases and V by 6 bases; bases with no gene match: 4. For the CDR3, the DNA is TGCAGCGTGAAGGACAGGGACTACGAGCAGTACTTC. Translating it yields CSVKDRDYEQYF.

This clonotype was seen more than once but under ten times. J is TRBJ2-3 and V is TRBV7-8, with a weak D call TRBD2 (6 bases). CDR3 length equals 13 residues. Between the trimmed V and J ends, which lost 4 bases and 4 bases, there was a span of 9 bases. Looked up from germline, CDR1 is SGHVS and CDR2 is FQNEAQ. CDR3 DNA sequence: TGTGCCAGCAGCTCGGAGGGTTCAGATACGCAGTATTTT. Protein: CASSSEGSDTQYF. Variable domain in full (rest from reference TRBV7-8 and TRBJ2-3): GAGVSQSPRYKVAKRGQDVALRCDPISGHVSLFWYQQALGQGPEFLTYFQNEAQLDKSGLPSDRFFAERPEGSVSTLKIQRTQQEDSAVYLCASSSEGSDTQYFGPGTRLTVL.

This clonotype was counted ten times or more. The V call is TRBV20-1, the J call TRBJ1-6, with 9 bases lining up with TRBD1. The CDR3 has 14 amino acids. The germline V gene has CDR1 DFQATT and CDR2 SNEGSKA (reference sequence). Trimming cost V 6 bases and J 7 bases; bases outside gene matches: 7. This CDR3 is CSAQPGTGNSPLHF. In DNA form, the CDR3 reads TGCAGTGCCCAACCCGGGACAGGGAATTCACCCCTCCACTTT.

The chain links TRBV24-1 to TRBJ2-7; D ambiguous. Germline CDR1 KGHDR, CDR2 SFDVKD. CDR3 length: 14 amino acids. The V gene lost 11 bases and the J gene lost 2 bases, with 18 bases spanning the gap. The CDR3 protein is CASSPSGNPYEQYF. CDR3 coding DNA: TGTGCCAGCTCACCATCTGGGAACCCCTACGAGCAGTACTTC.

This clonotype was recorded at least ten times. The chain is built from TRBV2 and TRBJ2-7; D possibly corresponds to TRBD2 (5 bases). Germline V CDR1 and CDR2: SNHLY, FYNNEI. The CDR3 contains 13 residues. The ends were cut back, 7 bases at V and 5 bases at J, with 15 bases in the middle. The CDR3 sequence is CASKISVPDEQYF. The CDR3 DNA sequence: TGTGCCAGCAAGATTAGCGTTCCGGACGAGCAGTACTTC.

This clonotype was observed many times. This rearrangement joins TRBV2 to TRBJ1-2; D call uncertain. V lost 5 bases to trimming and J lost 3 bases, with 10 bases between them. This CDR3 has 13 amino acids. Germline loops: CDR1 SNHLY, CDR2 FYNNEI. CDR3 DNA: TGTGCCAGCAGTCCGGGTTACGACTATGGCTACACCTTC. Protein sequence: CASSPGYDYGYTF.

The rearrangement joins TRBV5-8 to TRBJ1-2, with TRBD1 identical over 7 bases. CDR3 length equals 15 residues. The germline CDR1 and CDR2 sequences are SGHTS and YDEGEE. V trimming: 1 base; J trimming: 6 bases; junction bases outside the gene matches: 9. This CDR3 reads CASSLWFLGGHGYTF. The DNA of the CDR3 is TGTGCCAGCAGCTTGTGGTTTTTAGGGGGCCATGGCTACACCTTC.

V is TRBV7-2 and J is TRBJ2-7, with 11 bases lining up with TRBD1. V shed 3 bases, J shed 6 bases, and the junction held 16 bases outside the gene matches. The CDR3 is made up of 18 amino acids. Germline V CDR1 and CDR2: SGHTA, FQGNSA. This chain's CDR3 is CASSFMGTGTGGRSEQYF. CDR3 bases: TGTGCCAGCAGCTTTATGGGGACCGGGACAGGGGGACGAAGCGAGCAGTACTTC.

The sample holds many counts of this clonotype. This rearrangement joins TRBV10-2 to TRBJ2-7; 9 bases map to TRBD2. This CDR3 is 13 amino acids long. V shed 10 bases, J shed 3 bases, and the junction held 7 bases outside the gene matches. The germline CDR1 and CDR2 sequences are WSHSY and SAAADI. In DNA, the CDR3 is TGCGCCACCCAAGGGACTAGCAACTACGAGCAGTACTTC. Translated, it gives CATQGTSNYEQYF.

This clonotype has ten or more counts. The V gene is TRBV4-2, the J gene TRBJ1-2, with unresolved D. Germline values: CDR1 LGHNA, CDR2 YNFKEQ. This CDR3 is built from 13 residues. Trimming took 0 bases from V and 5 from J, leaving 7 bases between them. The CDR3 DNA reads TGTGCCAGCAGCCAAGAGGGTGGGTATGGCTACACCTTC. Its protein product is CASSQEGGYGYTF.